What follows are 19 T cell receptor beta chains derived from one specimen sequenced in a study of cytomegalovirus exposure and HLA in healthy donors. PCR involved 60 Vbeta and 13 Jbeta primers. Generated by immunoSEQ multiplex PCR, the TCRdb table keeps only in-frame clones and is missing some. The sample has approximately 140,000 clones, 60% to 85% seen once; the top ten hold about 13%. The sequencing sample was made of PBMCs. The origin of the receptors is a man between 40 and 49 years old in good health and CMV-seropositive.

This clone was observed a handful of times. The V and J genes are TRBV10-1 and TRBJ2-1; TRBD1 aligns across 10 bases. Germline trimming cut 10 bases from V and 9 bases from J; bases unmatched to any gene: 9. Germline V gene sequence: CDR1 WNHNN, CDR2 SYGVQD (reference sequence). The CDR3 runs to 13 residues. CDR3 bases: TGCGCCACCTCCCGGGACAGGGGTAGTGAGCAGTTCTTC. Translated, it gives CATSRDRGSEQFF.

The rearrangement joins TRBV7-2 to TRBJ2-7, with no clear D. Trimming pared 5 bases from V and 2 bases from J, leaving 7 bases between. CDR1 SGHTA and CDR2 FQGNSA come from the germline V gene. There are 12 residues in the CDR3. This CDR3 reads CASSPLAYEQYF. The CDR3 DNA is TGTGCCAGCAGCCCACTGGCCTACGAGCAGTACTTC.

As DNA, the CDR3 is TGTGCCTGGAGTGCCTCGGGACTAGCGGGAGAAGATACGCAGTATTTT. This codes for CAWSASGLAGEDTQYF. The rearrangement joins TRBV30 to TRBJ2-3; TRBD2 agrees at 14 bases. The CDR3 consists of 16 residues. Germline trimming cut 1 base from V and 5 bases from J; bases unmatched to any gene: 5. Germline loops: CDR1 GTSNPN, CDR2 SVGIG (reference sequence).

The chain is built from TRBV29-1 and TRBJ1-1, with 7 bases fitting TRBD1. In germline, CDR1 is SQVTM, CDR2 ANQGSEA. This CDR3 has 12 amino acids. Trimming at V came to 4 bases and at J to 6 bases, leaving 5 bases not matched to a gene. The CDR3 DNA reads TGCAGCGTTGGATGGCAGGGGGCTGAAGCTTTCTTT. Translating gives CSVGWQGAEAFF.

The V gene is TRBV28, the J gene TRBJ2-6, with D possibly TRBD1 on 6 matching bases. Trimming took off 8 bases at V and 0 bases at J, with 11 bases between the two ends. The CDR3 runs 15 residues. Germline CDR1 and CDR2: MDHEN and SYDVKM. CDR3 DNA sequence: TGTGCCAGCCGTAACAGGGCCTCTGGGGCCAACGTCCTGACTTTC. This codes for CASRNRASGANVLTF.

The chain uses TRBV18 and TRBJ2-7; the match to TRBD2 covers 13 bases. Germline trimming cut 4 bases from V and 2 bases from J; bases unmatched to any gene: 2. This CDR3 has 15 residues. CDR1 is KGHSH, CDR2 LQKENI, per germline. CDR3: CASSQGLAGTYEQYF. The CDR3 bases are TGTGCCAGCTCACAGGGACTAGCGGGAACCTACGAGCAGTACTTC.

CDR3 DNA: TGTGCCAGCAGCCAGGGACTAGGGAGGACCGGGGAGCTGTTTTTT. Translation gives CASSQGLGRTGELFF. The chain combines TRBV7-2 with TRBJ2-2, with 8 bases aligning to TRBD2. Germline trimming cut 5 bases from V and 5 bases from J; bases unmatched to any gene: 7. The CDR3 runs 15 residues. From germline, CDR1 is SGHTA and CDR2 FQGNSA.

To note about this clone: The same CDR3 can be traced to other DNA sequences in this sample. The chain uses TRBV5-5 and TRBJ2-7; 9 bases line up with TRBD2. V shed 4 bases and J 3 bases; nucleotides not matched to a gene: 11. CDR3 length: 16 residues. From germline, CDR1 is SGHKS and CDR2 YYEKEE (reference sequence). CDR3 amino acids: CASSPTLAGSFYEQYF. CDR3 nucleotide sequence: TGTGCCAGCAGCCCAACTCTAGCGGGATCATTCTACGAGCAGTACTTC. Complete variable domain (other parts from reference TRBV5-5 and TRBJ2-7): DAGVTQSPTHLIKTRGQQVTLRCSPISGHKSVSWYQQVLGQGPQFIFQYYEKEERGRGNFPDRFSARQFPNYSSELNVNALLLGDSALYLCASSPTLAGSFYEQYFGPGTRLTVT.

The chain employs TRBV27 and TRBJ2-1; 13 bases align to TRBD2. The trim removed 3 bases at V and 0 bases at J, leaving 8 bases unmatched. Germline V gene data show CDR1 as MNHEY and CDR2 as SMNVEV (reference sequence). The CDR3 contains 19 residues. CDR3 sequence (DNA): TGTGCCAGCAGTTTTCTGGGGACTAGCGGGATTAGCTCCTACAATGAGCAGTTCTTC. This encodes CASSFLGTSGISSYNEQFF.

V usage is TRBV7-2 and J usage is TRBJ2-3; the match to TRBD2 covers 11 bases. J lost 3 bases, V lost 5 bases, and 7 bases had no gene match. Per germline, CDR1 SGHTA and CDR2 FQGNSA. The CDR3 consists of 16 residues. The CDR3 coding sequence is TGTGCCAGCAGCCGGACTAGCGGGTTAGGTACAGATACGCAGTATTTT. It translates to CASSRTSGLGTDTQYF.

V is TRBV6-6 and J is TRBJ1-1; TRBD1 is a possible D gene (6 bases). V lost 4 bases to trimming and J lost 1 base, with 7 bases between them. The V gene's germline CDR1 is MNHNY and CDR2 SVGAGI (reference sequence). The CDR3 is 13 amino acids. The CDR3 DNA is TGTGCCAGCAGTTGGGACACGAACACTGAAGCTTTCTTT. Translated, it gives CASSWDTNTEAFF.

The rearrangement links TRBV7-8 to TRBJ2-1; D perhaps matches TRBD2 (5 bases). The CDR3 totals 11 residues. CDR1 is SGHVS and CDR2 is FQNEAQ in the germline V gene. With 6 bases removed from V and 8 bases from J, the gap between germline ends came to 8 bases. CDR3 in DNA: TGTGCCAGCAGTCATAGCGATGAGCAGTTCTTC. Amino acid sequence: CASSHSDEQFF. Based on the CDR3 plus reference TRBV7-8 and TRBJ2-1, the full variable domain is GAGVSQSPRYKVAKRGQDVALRCDPISGHVSLFWYQQALGQGPEFLTYFQNEAQLDKSGLPSDRFFAERPEGSVSTLKIQRTQQEDSAVYLCASSHSDEQFFGPGTRLTVL.

J is TRBJ1-1 and V is TRBV25-1; TRBD1 agrees at 7 bases. Trimming cost V 4 bases and J 3 bases; bases outside gene matches: 5. The CDR3 has 14 amino acids. In germline, CDR1 is MGHDK, CDR2 SYGVNS. CDR3 sequence: CASSVAGQHTEAFF. The CDR3 DNA sequence: TGTGCCAGCAGTGTAGCGGGACAGCACACTGAAGCTTTCTTT.

The chain's CDR3 is CASCVEFLNEQYF. Written as DNA, the CDR3 is TGTGCCAGCTGCGTGGAGTTCCTTAACGAGCAGTACTTC. The chain has TRBV6-1 and TRBJ2-5; no firm D call. TRBJ2-7 explains the end of the DNA better; the J call may be wrong. CDR1 is MNHNS and CDR2 is SASEGT in the germline V gene. This CDR3 contains 13 residues.

The chain carries TRBV5-5 and TRBJ1-5; no reliable D call. The CDR3 covers 18 residues. V lost 1 base and J 6 bases, leaving 23 bases between the germline ends. The germline V gene encodes CDR1 SGHKS and CDR2 YYEKEE (reference sequence). CDR3 residues: CASSLYILLEGRGQPQHF. The CDR3 nucleotides read TGTGCCAGCAGCTTGTATATCCTTTTGGAGGGTCGAGGTCAGCCCCAGCATTTT.

This chain joins TRBV19 and TRBJ1-2; 7 positions agree with TRBD1. The ends lost 1 base at V and 0 bases at J; junction bases unmatched: 11. Per the germline V gene, CDR1 is LNHDA and CDR2 is SQIVND (reference sequence). The CDR3 is 18 residues long. The DNA for the CDR3 is TGTGCCAGTAGTATAGCCTCGACAGGGTTCGGGGCTAACTATGGCTACACCTTC. Encoded protein: CASSIASTGFGANYGYTF. Combining the CDR3 with reference TRBV19 and TRBJ1-2 gives the whole variable domain DGGITQSPKYLFRKEGQNVTLSCEQNLNHDAMYWYRQDPGQGLRLIYYSQIVNDFQKGDIAEGYSVSREKKESFPLTVTSAQKNPTAFYLCASSIASTGFGANYGYTFGSGTRLTVV.

This clone was detected a few times. The V and J genes are TRBV6-5 and TRBJ1-5; D possibly corresponds to TRBD1 (6 bases). Germline V gene data show CDR1 as MNHEY and CDR2 as SVGAGI. CDR3 size: 15 residues. V lost 0 bases and J 7 bases, leaving 13 bases between the germline ends. CDR3 in amino acids: CASSYSSQGRQPQHF. CDR3 nucleotides: TGTGCCAGCAGTTACTCGTCCCAGGGGAGACAGCCCCAGCATTTT.

This clone was counted once. The V and J genes are TRBV18 and TRBJ2-7; no reliable D call. The germline V gene encodes CDR1 KGHSH and CDR2 LQKENI. V was cut by 0 bases and J by 4 bases, with 10 bases left in between. The CDR3 length is 14 residues. The CDR3 sequence: CASSPPTSKYEQYF. The CDR3 coding sequence is TGTGCCAGCTCACCACCGACAAGCAAGTACGAGCAGTACTTC.

V gene TRBV6-5 combines with J gene TRBJ1-4; 10 nucleotides line up with TRBD1. J was trimmed by 8 bases and V by 5 bases; bases with no gene match: 5. From germline, CDR1 is MNHEY and CDR2 SVGAGI. The CDR3 has 14 amino acids. The CDR3 protein is CASSETGGREKLFF. Written as DNA, the CDR3 is TGTGCCAGCAGTGAGACAGGGGGCCGGGAAAAACTGTTTTTT.